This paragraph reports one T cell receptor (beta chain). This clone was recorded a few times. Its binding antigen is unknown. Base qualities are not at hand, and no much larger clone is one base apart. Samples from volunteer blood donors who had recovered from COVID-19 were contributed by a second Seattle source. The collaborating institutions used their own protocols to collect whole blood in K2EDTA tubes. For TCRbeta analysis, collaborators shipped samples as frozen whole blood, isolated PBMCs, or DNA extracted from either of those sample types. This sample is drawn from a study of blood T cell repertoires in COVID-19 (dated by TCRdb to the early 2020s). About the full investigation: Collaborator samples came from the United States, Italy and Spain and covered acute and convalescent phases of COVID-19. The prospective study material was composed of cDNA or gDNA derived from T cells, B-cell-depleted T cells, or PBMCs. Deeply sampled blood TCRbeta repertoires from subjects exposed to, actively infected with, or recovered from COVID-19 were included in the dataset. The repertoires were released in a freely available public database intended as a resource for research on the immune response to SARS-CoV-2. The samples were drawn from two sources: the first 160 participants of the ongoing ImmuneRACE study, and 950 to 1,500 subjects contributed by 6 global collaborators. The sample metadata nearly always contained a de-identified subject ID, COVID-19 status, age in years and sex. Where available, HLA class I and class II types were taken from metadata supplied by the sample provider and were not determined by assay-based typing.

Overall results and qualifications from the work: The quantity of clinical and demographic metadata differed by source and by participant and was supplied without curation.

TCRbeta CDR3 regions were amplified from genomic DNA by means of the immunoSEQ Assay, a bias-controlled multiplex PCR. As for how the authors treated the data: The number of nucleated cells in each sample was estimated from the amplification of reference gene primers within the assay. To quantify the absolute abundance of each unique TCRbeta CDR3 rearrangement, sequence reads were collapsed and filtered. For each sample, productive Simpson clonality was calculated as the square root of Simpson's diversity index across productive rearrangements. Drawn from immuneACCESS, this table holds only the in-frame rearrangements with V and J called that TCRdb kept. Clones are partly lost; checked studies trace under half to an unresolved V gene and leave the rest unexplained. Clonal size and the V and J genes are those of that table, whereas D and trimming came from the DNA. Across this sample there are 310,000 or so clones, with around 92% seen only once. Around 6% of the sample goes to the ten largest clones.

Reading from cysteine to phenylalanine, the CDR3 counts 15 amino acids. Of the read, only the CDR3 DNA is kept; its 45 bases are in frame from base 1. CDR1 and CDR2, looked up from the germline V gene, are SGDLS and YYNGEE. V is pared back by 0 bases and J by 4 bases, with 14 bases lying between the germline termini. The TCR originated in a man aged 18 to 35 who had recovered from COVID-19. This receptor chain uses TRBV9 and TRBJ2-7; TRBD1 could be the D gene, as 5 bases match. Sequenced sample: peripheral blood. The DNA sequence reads TGTGCCAGCAGCGTAGACGAAGGGGCCTGGTACGAGCAGTACTTC. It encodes CASSVDEGAWYEQYF.